A selection of T cell receptor beta chains follows, all from one sample in a study of blood T cell repertoires in COVID-19. The method was immunoSEQ multiplex PCR; TCRdb's version includes in-frame clones alone and lacks a portion of them. The sample lists more than 95,000 clones, 86% occurring once. Sequencing was carried out using peripheral blood. These TCRs come from a human donor in a cohort sampled during active COVID-19. Both conserved end residues are part of each CDR3. A D gene is named only where the DNA matches it firmly. Clone size is not always given. Where it is, it says once, few, many or a class for expanded clones.

>TRBD2|NA|TRBJ2-3|TRBV7-9
CAPTRGAGITDTQYF
TGTGCCCCTACGCGGGGGGCCGGAATCACAGATACGCAGTATTTT
>TRBD1|NA|TRBJ2-7|TRBV3-1/TRBV3-2
CASSPTTGYGEQYF
TGTGCCAGCAGCCCGACGACAGGGTACGGCGAGCAGTACTTC
>NA|NA|TRBJ2-1|TRBV9
CASSRGGPSYNEQFF
TGTGCCAGCAGCCGAGGGGGACCCTCCTACAATGAGCAGTTCTTC
>TRBD1|NA|TRBJ2-7|TRBV5-1
CASRTGTGSYEQYF
TGCGCCAGCAGGACCGGGACAGGGTCCTACGAGCAGTACTTC
>NA|NA|TRBJ2-2|TRBV29-1
CSVLAGGGELFF
TGCAGCGTTTTAGCTGGCGGCGGGGAGCTGTTTTTT
>NA|NA|TRBJ2-1|TRBV28
CASSTYHGTFNEQFF
TGTGCCAGCAGCACATACCACGGGACTTTCAATGAGCAGTTCTTC
>NA|NA|TRBJ2-3|TRBV24-1
CATRTSGSTDTQYF
TGTGCCACCAGGACTAGTGGGAGCACAGATACGCAGTATTTT
>NA|once|TRBJ2-5|TRBV6-5
CASSPDSLETQYF
TGTGCCAGCAGTCCCGACAGCCTTGAGACCCAGTACTTC
>TRBD1|NA|TRBJ1-1|TRBV5-6
CASSLARGFEAFF
TGTGCCAGCAGCTTGGCCAGGGGGTTTGAAGCTTTCTTT
>NA|NA|TRBJ2-4|TRBV3-1/TRBV3-2
CASSQLSGAKNIQYF
TGTGCCAGCAGCCAATTAAGCGGGGCCAAAAACATTCAGTACTTC
>TRBD2|NA|TRBJ2-3|TRBV14
CASSQTWRLALSTDTQYF
TGTGCCAGCAGCCAAACCTGGAGACTAGCGCTGAGCACAGATACGCAGTATTTT
>NA|few|TRBJ2-2|TRBV5-4
CASSSKNTGELFF
TGTGCCAGCAGCTCAAAGAACACCGGGGAGCTGTTTTTT
>TRBD2|NA|TRBJ2-1|TRBV2
CASSDPGGTSGYNEQFF
TGTGCCAGCAGTGACCCAGGGGGGACTAGCGGATACAATGAGCAGTTCTTC
>NA|once|TRBJ1-2|TRBV4-1
CASSPRVGDSYGYTF
TGCGCCAGCAGCCCAAGAGTTGGGGACTCCTATGGCTACACCTTC
>NA|NA|TRBJ1-1|TRBV10-3
CAISEGGANTEAFF
TGTGCCATCAGTGAGGGCGGAGCGAACACTGAAGCTTTCTTT
>TRBD2|NA|TRBJ2-7|TRBV3-1/TRBV3-2
CASSRTSGSAREQYF
TGTGCCAGCAGCCGGACTAGCGGGAGTGCTCGCGAGCAGTACTTC
>NA|NA|TRBJ1-1|TRBV11-2
CASSSRRGTEAFF
TGTGCCAGCAGCTCCCGACGGGGCACTGAAGCTTTCTTT
>NA|NA|TRBJ2-5|TRBV19
CASPDCQETQYF
TGTGCCAGCCCTGACTGCCAAGAGACCCAGTACTTC
>NA|NA|TRBJ1-4|TRBV5-1
CASSHGEKLFF
TGCGCCAGCAGCCACGGTGAAAAACTGTTTTTT
>NA|NA|TRBJ2-7|TRBV6-1
CASSEAGSAYEQYF
TGTGCCAGCAGTGAAGCGGGGAGCGCCTACGAGCAGTACTTC
>NA|NA|TRBJ1-1|TRBV12-5
CASGLVQVGTEAFF
TGTGCTAGTGGTTTGGTACAGGTTGGGACTGAAGCTTTCTTT
>NA|few|TRBJ1-2|TRBV28
CASWTANYGYTF
TGTGCCAGCTGGACAGCTAACTATGGCTACACCTTC
>TRBD1|few|TRBJ1-2|TRBV27
CASSFSGQGRITYGYTF
TGTGCCAGCAGTTTTTCGGGACAGGGACGAATTACCTATGGCTACACCTTC
>TRBD1|NA|TRBJ2-5|TRBV9
CASSLGTGEGETQYF
TGTGCCAGCAGCCTCGGGACAGGGGAGGGGGAGACCCAGTACTTC
>NA|NA|TRBJ2-7|TRBV7-9
CASSQSTTAYEQYF
TGTGCCAGCAGCCAGTCGACTACCGCCTACGAGCAGTACTTC
>TRBD1|NA|TRBJ2-1|TRBV6-5
CASSLDRGIDNEQFF
TGTGCCAGCAGCTTAGACAGGGGAATCGACAATGAGCAGTTCTTC
>NA|once|TRBJ2-7|TRBV12-3/TRBV12-4
CASRNNLYEQYF
TGTGCCAGCAGAAACAACCTCTACGAGCAGTACTTC
>TRBD1|NA|TRBJ1-6|TRBV6-5
CASRRQGAYNSPLHF
TGTGCCAGCAGGAGACAGGGTGCCTATAATTCACCCCTCCACTTT
>TRBD2|once|TRBJ2-6|TRBV11-3
CASSQRGSGANVLTF
TGTGCCAGCAGCCAGCGGGGCTCTGGGGCCAACGTCCTGACTTTC
>NA|NA|TRBJ2-3|TRBV10-1
CASSERDTQYF
TGCGCCAGCAGTGAGCGAGATACGCAGTATTTT
>NA|few|TRBJ1-2|TRBV19
CASRTSYGYTF
TGTGCCAGTAGGACATCATATGGCTACACCTTC
>NA|NA|TRBJ1-3|TRBV23-1
CASSQSGQPGNTIYF
TGCGCCAGCAGTCAATCAGGACAGCCGGGAAACACCATATATTTT
>NA|NA|TRBJ2-7|TRBV5-5
CASGTIGGPEQYF
TGTGCCAGCGGAACCATAGGGGGTCCCGAGCAGTACTTC
>TRBD2|many|TRBJ2-7|TRBV28
CASSLRASGTKLDEQYF
TGTGCCAGCAGTTTAAGGGCTAGCGGGACAAAGCTGGACGAGCAGTACTTC
>NA|NA|TRBJ2-1|TRBV5-4
CASSLEDWYNEQFF
TGTGCCAGCAGCTTGGAGGACTGGTACAATGAGCAGTTCTTC
>NA|once|TRBJ2-7|TRBV18
CASSPLRSGGEQYF
TGTGCCAGCTCACCCCTGCGGTCGGGTGGGGAGCAGTACTTC
>TRBD1|NA|TRBJ2-7|TRBV6-4
CASSVDDRGPYEQYF
TGTGCCAGCAGTGTCGACGACAGGGGGCCCTACGAGCAGTACTTC